What follows are 27 T cell receptor beta chains derived from one specimen sequenced in a study of patients and donors after allogeneic stem cell transplantation. From the RT-PCR reads, TCRdb called clonotypes with MiXCR, one entry per CDR3 protein. The table includes about 960,000 distinct CDR3 sequences, around 17% detected once. The sample comprised blood, either unsorted or a sorted T cell fraction (not recorded which). Receptors were obtained from a human donor who was either an allogeneic HSCT recipient or a stem cell or donor lymphocyte infusion donor (not recorded which). It is not recorded whose cells these are; they may come from a transplant donor.

This clonotype turned up a few times. The chain links TRBV12-3 or TRBV12-4 to TRBJ2-1; the D call may be TRBD1 or TRBD2 (5 bases each). The CDR3 totals 15 residues. V was pared by 5 bases and J by 15 bases, with 26 bases between. CDR3: CASSPSRGWVNMPFF. In DNA form, the CDR3 reads TGTGCCAGCAGTCCCAGCCGGGGCTGGGTTAATATGCCGTTCTTC.

This clonotype was observed a handful of times. V and J are TRBV10-3 and TRBJ2-7, with 11 nucleotides matching TRBD2. Germline lookup yields CDR1 ENHRY and CDR2 SYGVKD. This CDR3 spans 14 amino acids. V dropped 7 bases and J dropped 3; count of bases not matched to a gene: 5. DNA of the CDR3: TGTGCCATCATGACCGGGACTAGCGGCTACGAGCAGTACTTC. Translated, it gives CAIMTGTSGYEQYF.

This chain uses TRBV7-9 with TRBJ2-1; D perhaps matches TRBD1 (6 bases). The germline CDR1 and CDR2 sequences are SEHNR and FQNEAQ (reference sequence). This CDR3 is built from 15 residues. Trimming took 5 bases from V and 0 from J, leaving 11 bases between them. Here the CDR3 reads CASSQGDISYNEQFF. The DNA for the CDR3 is TGTGCCAGCAGCCAAGGGGACATCTCCTACAATGAGCAGTTCTTC.

The sample holds a few counts of this clonotype. The rearrangement links TRBV20-1 to TRBJ1-3; D gene unclear. The CDR3 has 14 amino acids. The germline V gene has CDR1 DFQATT and CDR2 SNEGSKA (reference sequence). The ends were cut back, 6 bases at V and 3 bases at J, with 15 bases in the middle. The CDR3 here is CSAFWTGGGNTIYF. The CDR3 DNA is TGCAGTGCCTTCTGGACTGGCGGTGGAAACACCATATATTTT.

This clonotype was picked up a small number of times. This sequence joins TRBV12-3 or TRBV12-4 and TRBJ2-1; TRBD1 might be the D (5 bases). Trimming shortened V by 3 bases and J by 8 bases, and 20 bases separated the two germline ends. The CDR3 runs 16 residues. The CDR3 sequence: CASSFYGHGIHDEQFF. The CDR3 nucleotides read TGTGCCAGCAGTTTTTACGGACATGGGATCCACGATGAGCAGTTCTTC.

This clonotype was detected a few times. This chain joins TRBV9 and TRBJ2-1; 8 bases agree with TRBD2. The CDR3 length is 16 residues. CDR1 SGDLS and CDR2 YYNGEE come from the germline V gene. V was clipped by 3 bases and J by 5 bases; unmatched bases: 10. CDR3 protein: CASSAPGLGYDNEQFF. The CDR3 nucleotides read TGTGCCAGCAGCGCTCCGGGACTAGGTTATGACAATGAGCAGTTCTTC.

This rearrangement joins TRBV30 to TRBJ2-1; perhaps TRBD1 as D (5 bases). The germline CDR1 and CDR2 sequences are GTSNPN and SVGIG (reference sequence). The CDR3 spans 12 residues. V was clipped by 0 bases and J by 8 bases, with 8 bases between them. In DNA, the CDR3 is TGTGCCTGGAGTGTACAGGTATATGAGCAGTTCTTC. Translating gives CAWSVQVYEQFF.

This clonotype has only a few counts. This chain joins TRBV4-3 and TRBJ2-1; no reliable D call. Germline V gene lookup returns CDR1 LGHNA and CDR2 YSLEER. The CDR3 loop spans 11 amino acids. V was trimmed by 3 bases and J by 7 bases, leaving 4 bases between them. The CDR3, as DNA: TGCGCCAGCAGCCATACAAATGAGCAGTTCTTC. It codes for CASSHTNEQFF.

This clonotype has ten or more counts. The J gene is TRBJ2-7, the V gene TRBV6-1, with D unclear. The V and J ends lost 3 bases and 4 bases respectively, with 4 bases between them. CDR3 size: 11 residues. The germline V gene encodes CDR1 MNHNS and CDR2 SASEGT. CDR3 in amino acids: CASSDLYEQYF. The CDR3 DNA reads as TGTGCCAGCAGTGACCTTTACGAGCAGTACTTC.

V and J are TRBV6-2 or TRBV6-3 and TRBJ2-1; 10 bases agree with TRBD2. The V gene end was trimmed by 2 bases and the J gene end by 6 bases; junction bases not matched to a gene: 4. CDR1 and CDR2 (germline): MNHEY, SVGEGT. The CDR3 spans 15 residues. The CDR3, as DNA: TGTGCCAGCAGTTACGAGTCTAGCGGGAGCAATGAGCAGTTCTTC. Residues: CASSYESSGSNEQFF.

This clonotype was observed at least ten times. The chain is built from TRBV5-1 and TRBJ2-2; D may be TRBD1 (6 bases). V lost 3 bases and J lost 1, with 10 bases in between. Germline values: CDR1 SGHRS, CDR2 YFSETQ. The CDR3 is 15 residues long. CDR3 protein: CASSSGTRNTGELFF. For the CDR3, the DNA is TGCGCCAGCAGCTCCGGGACAAGGAACACCGGGGAGCTGTTTTTT.

In its sample, this clonotype was seen a few times. The CDR3 bases are TGCAGTGCTAGAGGGGCAGGGGACACTGAAGCTTTCTTT. Amino acid sequence: CSARGAGDTEAFF. The rearrangement joins TRBV20-1 to TRBJ1-1, with D perhaps TRBD1 (6 bases). Germline loops: CDR1 DFQATT, CDR2 SNEGSKA (reference sequence). Trimming left V 1 base short and J 3 bases short, with 9 bases between. The CDR3 spans 13 residues.

The genes are TRBV27 and TRBJ2-3; 9 positions match TRBD2. This CDR3 contains 13 residues. V gave up 7 bases and J gave up 3 bases; unmatched junction bases: 2. Germline V gene sequence: CDR1 MNHEY, CDR2 SMNVEV (reference sequence). The CDR3 DNA reads as TGTGCCAGCATCCTAGCGGGGACAGATACGCAGTATTTT. Residues: CASILAGTDTQYF.

This chain connects TRBV25-1 to TRBJ2-7; D might be TRBD2 (6 bases). The CDR3 is made up of 13 amino acids. Germline V CDR1 and CDR2: MGHDK, SYGVNS. With 6 bases removed from V and 6 bases from J, the gap between germline ends came to 15 bases. CDR3 sequence reads: CASRSREASEQYF. The CDR3 region has the DNA TGTGCCAGCAGGTCTAGGGAGGCCTCCGAGCAGTACTTC.

The rearrangement links TRBV7-6 to TRBJ1-6; 8 nucleotides agree with TRBD1. Germline CDR1 is SGHVS and CDR2 is FNYEAQ. The J segment lost 10 bases and the V segment lost 5 bases, leaving 10 bases of the junction unmatched. This CDR3 region has 15 residues. The CDR3 spells CASSPSGTGESPLHF. The CDR3, as DNA: TGTGCCAGCAGCCCATCGGGGACAGGAGAATCACCCCTCCACTTT. The whole variable domain, filled in from reference TRBV7-6 and TRBJ1-6, reads GAGVSQSPRYKVTKRGQDVALRCDPISGHVSLYWYRQALGQGPEFLTYFNYEAQQDKSGLPNDRFSAERPEGSISTLTIQRTEQRDSAMYRCASSPSGTGESPLHFGNGTRLTVT.

This sequence joins TRBV5-1 and TRBJ1-1; 7 bases map to TRBD1. This CDR3 has 13 residues. Trimming cost V 0 bases and J 7 bases; bases outside gene matches: 3. Per germline, CDR1 SGHRS and CDR2 YFSETQ. DNA of the CDR3: TGCGCCAGCAGCTTGGTGGCAGGGGGTGAAGCTTTCTTT. Translating gives CASSLVAGGEAFF. The entire variable domain, with the rest obtained from reference TRBV5-1 and TRBJ1-1, is as follows: KAGVTQTPRYLIKTRGQQVTLSCSPISGHRSVSWYQQTPGQGLQFLFEYFSETQRNKGNFPGRFSGRQFSNSRSEMNVSTLELGDSALYLCASSLVAGGEAFFGQGTRLTVV.

The gene calls are TRBV7-2 and TRBJ2-3; no clear D. Germline-derived CDR1 and CDR2 are SGHTA and FQGNSA. This CDR3 has 16 residues. The V end lost 2 bases, the J end lost 2 bases, and 14 bases lay between the germline ends. The CDR3 DNA follows: TGTGCCAGCAGCTTATTGTTTAACAGAGTCACAGATACGCAGTATTTT. Its translation is CASSLLFNRVTDTQYF.

The sample holds a few counts of this clonotype. The rearrangement links TRBV7-2 to TRBJ2-1; D is uncertain. The CDR3 contains 15 residues. Germline lookup yields CDR1 SGHTA and CDR2 FQGNSA. Trimming took off 1 base at V and 3 bases at J, with 10 bases between the two ends. The DNA for the CDR3 is TGTGCCAGCAGCTTAGGGGCCTCGGTCTACAATGAGCAGTTCTTC. Translation: CASSLGASVYNEQFF.

This clonotype has ten or more counts. The chain links TRBV7-9 to TRBJ2-3; no definite D call. Per the germline V gene, CDR1 is SEHNR and CDR2 is FQNEAQ (reference sequence). The CDR3 is made up of 12 amino acids. The ends were cut back, 6 bases at V and 7 bases at J, with 11 bases in the middle. CDR3 protein: CASSPDPNTQYF. For the CDR3, the DNA is TGTGCCAGCAGTCCGGACCCTAATACGCAGTATTTT.

The chain recombines TRBV4-1 with TRBJ1-4; 7 bases align to TRBD1. There are 15 residues in the CDR3. V shed 3 bases, J shed 8 bases, and the junction held 9 bases outside the gene matches. In germline, CDR1 is MGHRA, CDR2 YSYEKL. The DNA of the CDR3 is TGCGCCAGCAGCCAGATACAGGGGTTCTTCGAAAAACTGTTTTTT. Translation: CASSQIQGFFEKLFF.

The table lists this clonotype with a count of one. The chain has TRBV18 and TRBJ1-1; possible D gene TRBD1, 6 bases. Germline CDR1 reads KGHSH; CDR2 reads LQKENI. The CDR3 consists of 14 residues. The V end lost 5 bases, the J end lost 6 bases, and 16 bases lay between the germline ends. CDR3 protein: CASSVQGVHPEAFF. The CDR3 nucleotides read TGTGCCAGCTCAGTACAGGGAGTCCATCCTGAAGCTTTCTTT.

V gene TRBV4-1 combines with J gene TRBJ2-1; a possible D gene is TRBD2 (6 bases). This CDR3 comprises 16 residues. Germline CDR1 is MGHRA and CDR2 is YSYEKL. Trimming shortened V by 3 bases and J by 3 bases, and 15 bases separated the two germline ends. The CDR3 sequence: CASSQRLGDLYNEQFF. CDR3 nucleotides: TGCGCCAGCAGCCAGCGACTAGGGGATCTCTACAATGAGCAGTTCTTC.

This clonotype was found a few times. This chain links TRBV20-1 with TRBJ2-5, with TRBD2 as a possible D gene (6 bases). V gave up 3 bases and J gave up 5 bases, with 25 bases separating them. Germline CDR1 is DFQATT and CDR2 is SNEGSKA (reference sequence). This CDR3 contains 17 residues. CDR3 DNA sequence: TGCAGTGCTAGTTCCCCCGCTCAAGCGGGTGGCAGGGAGACCCAGTACTTC. This codes for CSASSPAQAGGRETQYF.

This sequence joins TRBV15 and TRBJ2-1; 9 bases match TRBD2. The trim removed 4 bases at V and 4 bases at J, leaving 5 bases unmatched. Per germline, CDR1 LNHNV and CDR2 YYDKDF (reference sequence). This CDR3 is built from 15 residues. DNA of the CDR3: TGTGCCACCAGCATTAGCGGGAGTTTTTACAATGAGCAGTTCTTC. This gives the protein CATSISGSFYNEQFF.

The chain recombines TRBV6-2 or TRBV6-3 with TRBJ2-5, with TRBD2 matching 7 bases. The germline gives CDR1 MNHEY, CDR2 SVGEGT. CDR3 length: 15 residues. J gave up 5 bases and V 5 bases, and 11 bases lay outside the gene matches. CDR3 region: CASSARTRSGETQYF. CDR3 DNA sequence: TGTGCCAGCAGTGCCCGGACTAGGTCGGGGGAGACCCAGTACTTC.

The V and J genes are TRBV4-3 and TRBJ2-7; D possibly corresponds to TRBD1 (5 bases). CDR1 is LGHNA and CDR2 is YSLEER in the germline V gene. Trimming pared 1 base from V and 4 bases from J, leaving 14 bases between. This CDR3 is 15 amino acids long. The CDR3 DNA reads as TGCGCCAGCAGCCAAGTATTCGGCAGGGTGTACGAGCAGTACTTC. The encoded protein is CASSQVFGRVYEQYF.

V is TRBV6-1 and J is TRBJ1-2, with TRBD1 matching over 7 bases. There are 16 residues in the CDR3. Trimming at V came to 0 bases and at J to 5 bases, leaving 9 bases not matched to a gene. Germline lookup yields CDR1 MNHNS and CDR2 SASEGT. The CDR3 bases are TGTGCCAGCAGTGAAGCTGGAAGGGGGCGTGGGTATGGCTACACCTTC. This translates into CASSEAGRGRGYGYTF.